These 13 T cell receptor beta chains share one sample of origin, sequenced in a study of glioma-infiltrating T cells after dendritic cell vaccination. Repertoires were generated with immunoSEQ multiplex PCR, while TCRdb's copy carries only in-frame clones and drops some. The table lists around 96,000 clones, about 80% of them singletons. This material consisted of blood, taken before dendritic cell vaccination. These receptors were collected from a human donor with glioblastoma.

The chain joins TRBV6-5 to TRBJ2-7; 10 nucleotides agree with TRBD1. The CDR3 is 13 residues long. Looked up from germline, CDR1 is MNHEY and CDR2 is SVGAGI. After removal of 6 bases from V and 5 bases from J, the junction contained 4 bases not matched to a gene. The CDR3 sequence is CASSLTGGHEQYF. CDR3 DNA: TGTGCCAGCAGCCTGACAGGGGGCCACGAGCAGTACTTC.

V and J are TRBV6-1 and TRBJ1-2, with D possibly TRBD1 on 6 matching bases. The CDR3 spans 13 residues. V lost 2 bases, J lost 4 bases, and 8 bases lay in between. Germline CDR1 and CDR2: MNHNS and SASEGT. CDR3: CASSERGGYGYTF. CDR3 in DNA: TGTGCCAGCAGTGAAAGGGGGGGCTATGGCTACACCTTC.

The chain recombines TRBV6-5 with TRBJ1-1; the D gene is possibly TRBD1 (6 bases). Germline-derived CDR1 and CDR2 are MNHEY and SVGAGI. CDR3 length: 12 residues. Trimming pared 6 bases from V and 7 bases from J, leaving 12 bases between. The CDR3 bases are TGTGCCAGCAGATCCGGGACAATTGAAGCTTTCTTT. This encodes CASRSGTIEAFF.

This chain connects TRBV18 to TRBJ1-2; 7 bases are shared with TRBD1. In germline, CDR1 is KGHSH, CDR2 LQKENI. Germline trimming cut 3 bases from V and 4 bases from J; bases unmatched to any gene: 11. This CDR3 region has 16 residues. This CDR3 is CASSPPGQSSSYGYTF. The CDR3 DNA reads TGTGCCAGCTCACCTCCGGGACAGTCTTCTTCCTATGGCTACACCTTC.

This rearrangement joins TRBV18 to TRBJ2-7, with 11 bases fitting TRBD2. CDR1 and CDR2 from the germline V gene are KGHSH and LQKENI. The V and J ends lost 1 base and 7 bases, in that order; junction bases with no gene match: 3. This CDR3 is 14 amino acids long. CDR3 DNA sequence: TGTGCCAGCTCACCACTAGCGGGAGGGCAGGAGCAGTACTTC. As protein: CASSPLAGGQEQYF. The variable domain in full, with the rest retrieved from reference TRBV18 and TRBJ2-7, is NAGVMQNPRHLVRRRGQEARLRCSPMKGHSHVYWYRQLPEEGLKFMVYLQKENIIDESGMPKERFSAEFPKEGPSILRIQQVVRGDSAAYFCASSPLAGGQEQYFGPGTRLTVT.

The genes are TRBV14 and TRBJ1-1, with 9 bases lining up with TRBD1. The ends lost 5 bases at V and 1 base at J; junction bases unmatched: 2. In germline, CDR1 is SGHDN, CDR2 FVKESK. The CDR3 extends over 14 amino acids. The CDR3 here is CASSLGQGNTEAFF. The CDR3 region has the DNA TGTGCCAGCAGCTTGGGACAGGGGAACACTGAAGCTTTCTTT.

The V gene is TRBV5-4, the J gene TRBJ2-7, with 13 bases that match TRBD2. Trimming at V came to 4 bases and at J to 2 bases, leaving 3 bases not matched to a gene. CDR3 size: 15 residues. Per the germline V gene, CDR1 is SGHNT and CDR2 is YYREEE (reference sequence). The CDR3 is CASSRLAGGAYEQYF. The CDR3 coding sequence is TGTGCCAGCAGCCGACTAGCGGGAGGCGCCTACGAGCAGTACTTC.

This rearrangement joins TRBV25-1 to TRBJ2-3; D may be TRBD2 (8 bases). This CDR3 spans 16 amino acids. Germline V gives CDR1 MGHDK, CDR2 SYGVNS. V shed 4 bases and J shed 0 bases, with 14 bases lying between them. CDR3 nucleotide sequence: TGTGCCAGCAGTGCGGGAGGGGACAGAAGCACAGATACGCAGTATTTT. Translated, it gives CASSAGGDRSTDTQYF.

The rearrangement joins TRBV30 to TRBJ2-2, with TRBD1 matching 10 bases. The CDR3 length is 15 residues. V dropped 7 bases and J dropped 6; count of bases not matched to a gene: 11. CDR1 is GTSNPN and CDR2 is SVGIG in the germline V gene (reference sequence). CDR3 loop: CALAPGQGFAGELFF. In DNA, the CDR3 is TGTGCCTTGGCACCGGGACAGGGGTTTGCCGGGGAGCTGTTTTTT.

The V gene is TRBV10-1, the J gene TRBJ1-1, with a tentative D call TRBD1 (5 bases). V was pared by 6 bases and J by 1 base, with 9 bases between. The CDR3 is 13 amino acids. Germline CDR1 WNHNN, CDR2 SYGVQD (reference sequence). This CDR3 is CASSDSTNTEAFF. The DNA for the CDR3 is TGCGCCAGCAGCGACAGTACGAACACTGAAGCTTTCTTT.

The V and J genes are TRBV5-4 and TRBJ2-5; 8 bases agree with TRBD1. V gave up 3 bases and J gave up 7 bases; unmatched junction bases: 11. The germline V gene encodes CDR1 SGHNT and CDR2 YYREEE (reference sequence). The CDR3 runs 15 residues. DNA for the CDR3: TGTGCCAGCAGCTCCGGACAGGGCGACCAACGGACCCAGTACTTC. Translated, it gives CASSSGQGDQRTQYF.

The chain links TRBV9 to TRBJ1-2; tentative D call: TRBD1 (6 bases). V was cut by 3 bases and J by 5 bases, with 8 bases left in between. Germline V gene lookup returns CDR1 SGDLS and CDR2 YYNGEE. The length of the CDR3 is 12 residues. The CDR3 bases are TGTGCCAGCAGCGCAGGGGTGTATGGCTACACCTTC. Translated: CASSAGVYGYTF.

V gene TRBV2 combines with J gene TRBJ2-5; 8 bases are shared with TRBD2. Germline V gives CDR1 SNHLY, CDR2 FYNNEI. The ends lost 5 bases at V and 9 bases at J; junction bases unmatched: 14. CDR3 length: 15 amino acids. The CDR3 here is CASSNTGTRQEAQYF. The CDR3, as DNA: TGTGCCAGCAGTAACACCGGGACTAGGCAAGAAGCCCAGTACTTC.